The rows below give T cell receptor beta chains drawn from one sample of a study of T cell responses to AZD1222 COVID-19 vaccine. TCRdb's copy holds only in-frame clones and misses some; the assay was immunoSEQ multiplex PCR. The profile covers 130,000 to 150,000 clones, with 91% appearing a single time and roughly 5% taken by the ten largest. The sequencing here drew on peripheral blood, taken on day 0 of AZD1222 vaccination. Source of these receptors: an adult in good health. CDR3s include the opening cysteine and the closing phenylalanine or tryptophan. The D gene is left open where the match is weak. Size is omitted from some rows. Given values are once, few, many or a class for expanded clones.

TRBD2	TRBJ2-1	.	TRBV27	TGTGCCAGCACCAAGACTAGCGGGAGATCTAATGAGCAGTTCTTC	CASTKTSGRSNEQFF
TRBD1	TRBJ2-2	.	TRBV5-1	TGCGCCAGCAGCTTGGGCCGGACAGGGTCGGCCGGGGAGCTGTTTTTT	CASSLGRTGSAGELFF
.	TRBJ1-5	once	TRBV9	TGTGCCAGCAGCGGACAGGACTCCCGCAATCAGCCCCAGCATTTT	CASSGQDSRNQPQHF
TRBD2	TRBJ2-3	.	TRBV27	TGTGCCAGCAGTTTATTCGGTAGCGGGAATGTTAGAGGGACAGATACGCAGTATTTT	CASSLFGSGNVRGTDTQYF
.	TRBJ2-3	.	TRBV2	TGTGCCACCTCCTCGGGGAGTACAGATACGCAGTATTTT	CATSSGSTDTQYF
.	TRBJ2-7	.	TRBV28	TGTGCCAGCAGTTTATCAGGGGCCAGCTTTCTCTCCTACGAGCAGTACTTC	CASSLSGASFLSYEQYF
.	TRBJ1-5	.	TRBV6-5	TGTGCCAGCAGCCCACTCAATCAGCCCCAGCATTTT	CASSPLNQPQHF
.	TRBJ1-2	.	TRBV28	TGTGCCAGCAGTTTATCGCCGGGACCTAACTATGGCTACACCTTC	CASSLSPGPNYGYTF
TRBD1	TRBJ2-1	.	TRBV28	TGTGCCAGCAGCCCATGGGGAGGACAGGGGTGGAATGAGCAGTTCTTC	CASSPWGGQGWNEQFF
TRBD2	TRBJ2-3	.	TRBV27	TGTGCCAGCAGTTTACGAGCGGGGGGAGATACGCAGTATTTT	CASSLRAGGDTQYF
.	TRBJ1-4	.	TRBV5-4	TGTGCCAGCAGCTTCGGGGGGGCTAATGCTAATGAAAAACTGTTTTTT	CASSFGGANANEKLFF
.	TRBJ1-1	.	TRBV5-3	TGTGCCAGAAGCAAGGGACGGGCGAACACTGAAGCTTTCTTT	CARSKGRANTEAFF
.	TRBJ2-5	.	TRBV7-9	TGTGCCAGCAGCCGTTCGACCGGGGCCCGGGAGACCCAGTACTTC	CASSRSTGARETQYF
TRBD2	TRBJ2-3	once	TRBV24-1	TGTGCCACCGCGGGGGACCACACAGATACGCAGTATTTT	CATAGDHTDTQYF
.	TRBJ2-7	.	TRBV7-6	TGTGCCAGCAGCTTCGGGGAGGCCTACGAGCAGTACTTC	CASSFGEAYEQYF
.	TRBJ2-7	.	TRBV28	TGTGCCAGCAGTCCAGCCCAAGAGCCCAGAGGACGCGAGCAGTACTTC	CASSPAQEPRGREQYF
.	TRBJ2-1	.	TRBV28	TGTGCCACCCAGCCGCTTAATGAGCAGTTCTTC	CATQPLNEQFF
TRBD1	TRBJ2-1	.	TRBV20-1	TGCAGTGCTAGGGACAGGGGGGAGGAGTTCTTC	CSARDRGEEFF
.	TRBJ2-2	.	TRBV9	TGTGCCAGCAGCGTAGGGGTGGACGCCGGGGAGCTGTTTTTT	CASSVGVDAGELFF
.	TRBJ1-5	.	TRBV7-3	TGTGCCAGCAGCTTGGACGGTGGGGGCAATCAGCCCCAGCATTTT	CASSLDGGGNQPQHF
.	TRBJ2-3	.	TRBV9	TGTGCCAGCAGCTCTGCCACAGGGGGCGCGGGGGGAGATACGCAGTATTTT	CASSSATGGAGGDTQYF
.	TRBJ1-5	.	TRBV2	TGTGCCAGCAGTGAAGGAGACAGGAGCCGGCCCCAGCATTTT	CASSEGDRSRPQHF
TRBD1	TRBJ1-1	.	TRBV5-1	TGCGCCAGCAGCTTGGTGGACAGGAAGACTGAAGCTTTCTTT	CASSLVDRKTEAFF
.	TRBJ1-1	.	TRBV15	TGTGCCACCAGCAGGCAGGAGGGGGGGGGCACTGAAGCTTTCTTT	CATSRQEGGGTEAFF
TRBD1	TRBJ1-5	.	TRBV2	TGTGCCAGCAGTGGACAGGGGAGTGGCAATCAGCCCCAGCATTTT	CASSGQGSGNQPQHF
.	TRBJ1-1	.	TRBV5-1	TGCGCCAGCAGCTTGGGCACGAACACTGAAGCTTTCTTT	CASSLGTNTEAFF
TRBD1	TRBJ2-7	many	TRBV6-5	TGTGCCAGCAGCCAATCCGGGACAGCCTTCTACGAGCAGTACTTC	CASSQSGTAFYEQYF
.	TRBJ1-1	.	TRBV14	TGTGCCAGCAGCCGCCAGAGGAACACTGAAGCTTTCTTT	CASSRQRNTEAFF
.	TRBJ2-3	.	TRBV11-2	TGTGCCAGCACCCAAGGGCTCAGCACAGATACGCAGTATTTT	CASTQGLSTDTQYF
TRBD2	TRBJ2-7	once	TRBV15	TGTGCCACCAGCAGAGTGGTAGCGGGAATAGGGTACGAGCAGTACTTC	CATSRVVAGIGYEQYF
.	TRBJ1-1	.	TRBV29-1	TGCAGCGTTGCCAGGATGAACACTGAAGCTTTCTTT	CSVARMNTEAFF
.	TRBJ1-1	.	TRBV9	TGTGCCAGCAGCGTAGCTGGGGAGAGCACTGAAGCTTTCTTT	CASSVAGESTEAFF
.	TRBJ1-2	.	TRBV29-1	TGCAGCGTTGCCCCGAGAAGGGGTAGCTATGGCTACACCTTC	CSVAPRRGSYGYTF
TRBD2	TRBJ2-7	.	TRBV4-1	TGCGCCAGCAGCCAGCGGGAGGCGCCCTACGAGCAGTACTTC	CASSQREAPYEQYF
.	TRBJ1-2	.	TRBV28	TGTGCCAGCAGTTTAGTTTCCAGGGCCGGTGGCTACACCTTC	CASSLVSRAGGYTF
.	TRBJ1-1	.	TRBV7-9	TGTGCCAGCAGGGGGAGCGGGGAGCACTTGGAAGCTTTCTTT	CASRGSGEHLEAFF
.	TRBJ2-3	.	TRBV5-1	TGCGCCAGCAGCTTGGGACAGTCGGGAGATACGCAGTATTTT	CASSLGQSGDTQYF
.	TRBJ1-2	.	TRBV25-1	TGTGCCAGCAGTGAATTGGCTGCCTTCGGCTACACCTTC	CASSELAAFGYTF
.	TRBJ2-5	.	TRBV6-5	TGTGCCAGCAGGGCGCTAGGGGAGACCCAGTACTTC	CASRALGETQYF
.	TRBJ2-5	once	TRBV27	TGTGCCAGCGGGGGATGGAGGGAGGAAGAGACCCAGTACTTC	CASGGWREEETQYF
.	TRBJ1-1	.	TRBV10-2	TGCGCCAGCAGTGTAGAAGGGAGGCTGATGGTGGGGGCTGAAGCTTTCTTT	CASSVEGRLMVGAEAFF
TRBD2	TRBJ2-7	.	TRBV7-2	TGTGCCAGCAGCCCCAGCGGGGGTCCCTACGAGCAGTACTTC	CASSPSGGPYEQYF
.	TRBJ1-2	.	TRBV5-6	TGTGCCAGCAGCCCCTTGGGGGGCTATGGCTACACCTTC	CASSPLGGYGYTF
.	TRBJ1-1	.	TRBV11-2	TGTGCCAGCAGCTCCAACACTGAAGCTTTCTTT	CASSSNTEAFF
.	TRBJ1-4	.	TRBV19	TGTGCCAGTAGTGCAGACAGATACCAACTATCAAATGAAAAACTGTTTTTT	CASSADRYQLSNEKLFF
.	TRBJ2-3	.	TRBV25-1	TGTGCCAGCAGTGAAGGTTTTCCCTCGCAGTATTTT	CASSEGFPSQYF